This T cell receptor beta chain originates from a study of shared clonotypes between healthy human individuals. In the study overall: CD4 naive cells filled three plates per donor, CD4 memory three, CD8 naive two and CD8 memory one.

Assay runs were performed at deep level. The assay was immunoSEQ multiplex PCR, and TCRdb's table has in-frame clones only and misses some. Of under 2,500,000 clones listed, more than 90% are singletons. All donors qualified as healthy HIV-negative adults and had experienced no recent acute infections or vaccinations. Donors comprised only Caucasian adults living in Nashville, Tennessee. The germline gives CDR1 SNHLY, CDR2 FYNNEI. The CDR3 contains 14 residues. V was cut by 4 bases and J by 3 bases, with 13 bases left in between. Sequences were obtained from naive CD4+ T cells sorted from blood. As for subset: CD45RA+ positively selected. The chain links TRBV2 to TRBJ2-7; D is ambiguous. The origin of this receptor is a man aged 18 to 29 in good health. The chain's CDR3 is CASSVPFEGYEQYF. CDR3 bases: TGTGCCAGCAGTGTTCCGTTTGAAGGCTACGAGCAGTACTTC.